This T cell receptor (beta chain) came from a study of cytomegalovirus exposure and HLA in healthy donors. V dropped 0 bases and J dropped 8 bases, with 12 bases sitting between them. This CDR3 comprises 14 residues. Germline V CDR1 and CDR2: SGHNT, YYREEE (reference sequence). The PCR had 60 Vbeta and 13 Jbeta primers. Sequenced by immunoSEQ multiplex PCR; TCRdb stores in-frame clones only, minus some. The sample's table shows about 58,000 clones. Points from the study as a whole: With later analysis, a missense DCLRE1C variant became linked to TCR beta V- and J-gene trimming.

To note about this clone: No antigen is known for it.

The sequence came from a woman aged 18 to 35 in good health and CMV-seronegative. V is TRBV5-4 and J is TRBJ2-1; D is undetermined. The sample taken for sequencing was PBMCs. The CDR3 sequence: CASSLEPGRDEQFF. DNA for the CDR3: TGTGCCAGCAGCTTGGAGCCGGGTCGGGATGAGCAGTTCTTC. Variable domain in full (rest from reference TRBV5-4 and TRBJ2-1): ETGVTQSPTHLIKTRGQQVTLRCSSQSGHNTVSWYQQALGQGPQFIFQYYREEENGRGNFPPRFSGLQFPNYSSELNVNALELDDSALYLCASSLEPGRDEQFFGPGTRLTVL.